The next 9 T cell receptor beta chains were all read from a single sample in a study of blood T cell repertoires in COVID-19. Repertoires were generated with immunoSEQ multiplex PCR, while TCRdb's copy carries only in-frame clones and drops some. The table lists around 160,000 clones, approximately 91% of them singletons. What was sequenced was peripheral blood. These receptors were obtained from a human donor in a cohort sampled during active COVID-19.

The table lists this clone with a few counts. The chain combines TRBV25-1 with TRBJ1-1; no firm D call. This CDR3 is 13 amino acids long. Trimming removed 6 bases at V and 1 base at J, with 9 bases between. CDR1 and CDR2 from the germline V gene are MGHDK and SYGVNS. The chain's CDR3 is CASRDTANTEAFF. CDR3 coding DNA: TGTGCCAGCAGGGATACAGCGAACACTGAAGCTTTCTTT.

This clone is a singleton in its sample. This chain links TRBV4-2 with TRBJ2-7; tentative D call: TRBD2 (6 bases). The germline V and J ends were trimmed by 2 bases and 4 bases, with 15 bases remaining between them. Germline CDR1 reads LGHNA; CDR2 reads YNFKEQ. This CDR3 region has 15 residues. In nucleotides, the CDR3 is TGTGCCAGCAGCCAAATAGCGGCGACGGGGTACGAGCAGTACTTC. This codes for CASSQIAATGYEQYF.

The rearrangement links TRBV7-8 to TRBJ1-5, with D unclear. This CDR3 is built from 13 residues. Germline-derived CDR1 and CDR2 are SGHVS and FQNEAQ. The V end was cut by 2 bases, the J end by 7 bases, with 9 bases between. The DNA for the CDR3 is TGTGCCAGCAGCTTATCGGGTTTACAGCCCCAGCATTTT. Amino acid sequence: CASSLSGLQPQHF.

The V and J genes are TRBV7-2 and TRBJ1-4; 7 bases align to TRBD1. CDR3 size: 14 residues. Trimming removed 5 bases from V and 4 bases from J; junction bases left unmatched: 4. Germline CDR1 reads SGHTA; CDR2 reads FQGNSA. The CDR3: CASSPRDSNEKLFF. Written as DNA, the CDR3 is TGTGCCAGCAGCCCCCGGGACAGTAATGAAAAACTGTTTTTT.

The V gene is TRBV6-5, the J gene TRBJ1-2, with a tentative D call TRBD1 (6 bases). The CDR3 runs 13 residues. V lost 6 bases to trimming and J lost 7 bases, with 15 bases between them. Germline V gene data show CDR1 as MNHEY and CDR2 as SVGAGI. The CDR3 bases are TGTGCCAGCAGGGACAGAAGTGTGGGTGGCTACACCTTC. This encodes CASRDRSVGGYTF.

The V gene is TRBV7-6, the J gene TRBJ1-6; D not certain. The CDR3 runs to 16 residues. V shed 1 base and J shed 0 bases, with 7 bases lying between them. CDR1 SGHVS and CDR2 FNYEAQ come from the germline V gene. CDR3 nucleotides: TGTGCCAGCAGCTTAGATTGGAGCTCCTATAATTCACCCCTCCACTTT. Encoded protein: CASSLDWSSYNSPLHF.

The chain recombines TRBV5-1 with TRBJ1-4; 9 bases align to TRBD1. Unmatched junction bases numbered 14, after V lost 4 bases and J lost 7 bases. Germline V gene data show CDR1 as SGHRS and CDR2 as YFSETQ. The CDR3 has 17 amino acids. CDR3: CASSPGQGNRGSEKLFF. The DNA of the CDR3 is TGCGCCAGCAGCCCCGGACAGGGGAATCGTGGGAGTGAAAAACTGTTTTTT.

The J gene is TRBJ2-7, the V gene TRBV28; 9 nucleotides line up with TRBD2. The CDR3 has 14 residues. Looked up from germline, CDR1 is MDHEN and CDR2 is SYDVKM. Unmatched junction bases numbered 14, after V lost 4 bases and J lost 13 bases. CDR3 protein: CASSSPPGAGGPYF. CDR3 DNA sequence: TGTGCCAGCAGTTCCCCCCCTGGAGCGGGGGGCCCCTACTTC.

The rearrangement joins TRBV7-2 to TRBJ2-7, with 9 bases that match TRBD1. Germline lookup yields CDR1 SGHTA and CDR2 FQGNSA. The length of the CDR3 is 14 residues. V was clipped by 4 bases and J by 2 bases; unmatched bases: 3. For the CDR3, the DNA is TGTGCCAGCAGCTGGGGGACAGGGACCTACGAGCAGTACTTC. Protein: CASSWGTGTYEQYF.